A single sample gave rise to the 8 T cell receptor beta chains below, sequenced in a study of cytomegalovirus exposure and HLA in healthy donors. The PCR ran on 60 Vbeta and 13 Jbeta primers. The repertoire was sequenced with immunoSEQ multiplex PCR; TCRdb's copy has only in-frame clones and lacks some. This repertoire shows roughly 180,000 clones, roughly 84% found once; its top ten account for around 1%. Input material: PBMCs. The receptors stem from a man aged 25-45 years in good health and CMV-seronegative.

This chain joins TRBV27 and TRBJ2-7, with D uncertain. CDR3 size: 13 residues. V lost 1 base to trimming and J lost 2 bases, with 6 bases between them. Per the germline V gene, CDR1 is MNHEY and CDR2 is SMNVEV (reference sequence). This CDR3 is CASSLYPAYEQYF. CDR3 DNA: TGTGCCAGCAGTTTATATCCAGCCTACGAGCAGTACTTC.

The chain links TRBV19 to TRBJ2-5, with no clear D. Matching the DNA end better, TRBJ2-7 makes the J call doubtful. From germline, CDR1 is LNHDA and CDR2 SQIVND (reference sequence). The CDR3 extends over 14 amino acids. The CDR3 is CASSIGSGSYEQYF. The CDR3 nucleotides read TGTGCCAGTAGTATAGGGTCAGGAAGCTACGAGCAGTACTTC.

This sequence joins TRBV10-3 and TRBJ2-5, with no clear D. V lost 3 bases and J lost 2, with 4 bases in between. Germline assignment: CDR1 ENHRY and CDR2 SYGVKD. The CDR3 is 12 residues long. CDR3: CAISDLQETQYF. Written as DNA, the CDR3 is TGTGCCATCAGTGACCTACAAGAGACCCAGTACTTC.

This rearrangement joins TRBV30 to TRBJ2-3; no reliable D call. V dropped 2 bases and J dropped 3 bases, with 6 bases sitting between them. This CDR3 spans 12 amino acids. Germline CDR1 is GTSNPN and CDR2 is SVGIG (reference sequence). The CDR3 reads CAWSLITDTQYF. The CDR3 DNA reads TGTGCCTGGAGTCTTATAACAGATACGCAGTATTTT.

There are a few counts of this clone. V usage is TRBV5-4 and J usage is TRBJ2-5; 15 nucleotides match TRBD2. CDR1 and CDR2 from the germline V gene are SGHNT and YYREEE (reference sequence). Losses at the gene ends were 3 bases for V and 4 bases for J; bases not matched to a gene: 4. This CDR3 contains 16 residues. Written as DNA, the CDR3 is TGTGCCAGCAGCTGGACTAGCGGGGGGGCCGGAGAGACCCAGTACTTC. It is translated as CASSWTSGGAGETQYF.

The chain is built from TRBV4-1 and TRBJ2-7, with TRBD2 matching 10 bases. CDR1 MGHRA and CDR2 YSYEKL come from the germline V gene. J was trimmed by 3 bases and V by 1 base; bases with no gene match: 3. This CDR3 spans 15 amino acids. CDR3: CASSQGSSGGYEQYF. The CDR3 DNA is TGCGCCAGCAGCCAAGGCTCTAGCGGGGGCTACGAGCAGTACTTC.

Only a few counts were recorded for this clone. The chain links TRBV11-2 to TRBJ2-2, with 14 bases identical to TRBD2. Germline V lookup: CDR1 SGHAT, CDR2 FQNNGV. The CDR3 extends over 19 amino acids. J was trimmed by 0 bases and V by 6 bases; bases with no gene match: 9. The CDR3 DNA sequence: TGTGCCAGCAGTCCGCGCGGACTAGCGGGGGGATCGAACACCGGGGAGCTGTTTTTT. Encoded protein: CASSPRGLAGGSNTGELFF.

The chain employs TRBV7-8 and TRBJ1-6, with 9 bases that match TRBD1. The CDR3 length is 15 residues. Germline values: CDR1 SGHVS, CDR2 FQNEAQ. J was trimmed by 7 bases and V by 5 bases; bases with no gene match: 6. CDR3 sequence (DNA): TGTGCCAGCAGCGCTACCGGGACAGGGAATTCACCCCTCCACTTT. Protein product: CASSATGTGNSPLHF.